This is a list of T cell receptor beta chains from one sample in a study of shared clonotypes between healthy human individuals. Method: immunoSEQ multiplex PCR; TCRdb's copy keeps in-frame clones and lacks some. The repertoire holds around 1.6 million clones, with roughly 98% as singletons. Sequencing was done on a sample of naive CD4+ T cells sorted from blood. These receptors were collected from a young man in good health. Both conserved end residues are part of each CDR3. A D gene is named only where the DNA matches it firmly. Clone size is stated in some rows and not others, as once, few, many or a class when expanded.

NA	TRBD2	TRBV7-9	TRBJ2-1	CASSSPGEGYNEQFF	TGTGCCAGCAGCTCCCCTGGGGAGGGTTACAATGAGCAGTTCTTC
NA	NA	TRBV19	TRBJ2-2	CASSPLGPTGELFF	TGTGCCAGTAGCCCACTGGGACCAACCGGGGAGCTGTTTTTT
NA	NA	TRBV29-1	TRBJ2-1	CSVHVGEQFF	TGCAGCGTTCACGTGGGGGAGCAGTTCTTC
once	TRBD1	TRBV27	TRBJ1-2	CASSHTTRGPVSGYTF	TGTGCCAGCAGCCACACCACCAGGGGGCCTGTTTCTGGCTACACCTTC
once	TRBD1	TRBV14	TRBJ2-3	CASSLQGTDTQYF	TGTGCCAGCAGCTTACAGGGGACAGATACGCAGTATTTT
NA	TRBD2	TRBV7-9	TRBJ2-7	CASSFRASGNPLSYEQYF	TGTGCCAGCAGCTTTCGGGCTAGCGGAAACCCTCTGTCCTACGAGCAGTACTTC
NA	NA	TRBV7-2	TRBJ1-1	CASSLAWGEAFF	TGTGCCAGCAGCTTAGCTTGGGGGGAAGCTTTCTTT
NA	NA	TRBV2	TRBJ1-4	CASSPDMADEKLFF	TGTGCCAGCAGTCCCGACATGGCGGACGAAAAACTGTTTTTT
NA	NA	TRBV5-4	TRBJ2-2	CASSLANTGELFF	TGTGCCAGCAGCTTGGCAAACACCGGGGAGCTGTTTTTT
NA	TRBD1	TRBV10-3	TRBJ1-2	CAISAKTGVDGYTF	TGTGCCATCAGTGCCAAGACAGGGGTCGATGGCTACACCTTC
NA	NA	TRBV28	TRBJ1-5	CASSLPGLNQPQHF	TGTGCCAGCAGTTTACCGGGATTGAATCAGCCCCAGCATTTT
NA	TRBD2	TRBV4-1	TRBJ2-3	CASSLPGTRVGDTQYF	TGCGCCAGCAGCCTTCCGGGGACTAGAGTCGGAGATACGCAGTATTTT
NA	NA	TRBV2	TRBJ2-5	CASRVYQETQYF	TGTGCCAGCAGAGTATACCAAGAGACCCAGTACTTC
NA	TRBD2	TRBV30	TRBJ2-7	CAWSKWEGYEQYF	TGTGCCTGGAGTAAGTGGGAGGGCTACGAGCAGTACTTC
NA	NA	TRBV11-2	TRBJ2-3	CASGTVFGTDTQYF	TGTGCCAGCGGAACAGTTTTCGGCACAGATACGCAGTATTTT
NA	NA	TRBV11-3	TRBJ2-1	CASSFFPGNEQFF	TGTGCCAGCAGTTTTTTCCCGGGAAATGAGCAGTTCTTC
NA	NA	TRBV9	TRBJ2-2	CASSVVASGELFF	TGTGCCAGCAGCGTAGTGGCAAGCGGGGAGCTGTTTTTT
NA	TRBD2	TRBV10-2	TRBJ2-7	CASSGRGREEQYF	TGCGCCAGCAGTGGCCGCGGGAGGGAAGAGCAGTACTTC
NA	NA	TRBV11-2	TRBJ1-3	CASSLRGVGASGNTIYF	TGTGCCAGCAGCTTGAGGGGAGTGGGGGCCTCTGGAAACACCATATATTTT
NA	TRBD1	TRBV30	TRBJ2-7	CASRGIGYEQYF	TGTGCCTCCAGGGGGATAGGCTACGAGCAGTACTTC
NA	NA	TRBV18	TRBJ2-7	CASSRVPDLDSYEQYF	TGTGCCAGCTCACGGGTACCGGACTTAGACTCCTACGAGCAGTACTTC
NA	NA	TRBV11-2	TRBJ2-1	CASSPFVPGRNEQFF	TGTGCCAGCAGCCCTTTTGTTCCCGGTAGGAATGAGCAGTTCTTC
NA	NA	TRBV7-2	TRBJ1-2	CASSLIPQDLTYGYTF	TGTGCCAGCAGCTTAATACCCCAGGACCTTACCTATGGCTACACCTTC
NA	TRBD1	TRBV4-3	TRBJ1-1	CASSPTGWTEAFF	TGCGCCAGCAGTCCGACAGGGTGGACTGAAGCTTTCTTT
NA	NA	TRBV7-2	TRBJ1-1	CASSLGQGGVDTEAFF	TGTGCCAGCAGCTTAGGGCAGGGAGGCGTGGACACTGAAGCTTTCTTT
NA	NA	TRBV9	TRBJ2-7	CASSVDGGKPYEQYF	TGTGCCAGCAGCGTAGATGGGGGCAAACCCTACGAGCAGTACTTC
NA	NA	TRBV5-6	TRBJ2-6	CASSLDQGMSGANVLTF	TGTGCCAGCAGCTTGGATCAGGGGATGTCGGGGGCCAACGTCCTGACTTTC
NA	NA	TRBV23-1	TRBJ1-1	CASSPNTEAFF	TGCGCCAGCAGTCCGAACACTGAAGCTTTCTTT
NA	NA	TRBV19	TRBJ2-2	CASSKALGATGELFF	TGTGCCAGTAGTAAGGCGCTGGGGGCCACCGGGGAGCTGTTTTTT
NA	NA	TRBV4-1	TRBJ2-7	CASSQVARQVYEQYF	TGCGCCAGCAGCCAAGTTGCGAGACAGGTCTACGAGCAGTACTTC
NA	NA	TRBV30	TRBJ1-3	CAWSVLTPGNTIYF	TGTGCCTGGAGTGTACTAACCCCTGGAAACACCATATATTTT
NA	TRBD2	TRBV7-6	TRBJ2-1	CASSLGLAHEQFF	TGTGCCAGCAGCTTGGGACTAGCCCATGAGCAGTTCTTC
NA	NA	TRBV5-8	TRBJ1-2	CASSLGRDYGYTF	TGTGCCAGCAGCTTGGGCAGGGACTATGGCTACACCTTC
NA	TRBD2	TRBV19	TRBJ2-5	CASSPGGETQYF	TGTGCCAGTAGTCCGGGGGGGGAGACCCAGTACTTC
NA	NA	TRBV5-1	TRBJ2-2	CASSLGTRAAGELFF	TGCGCCAGCAGCCTAGGAACTCGGGCGGCCGGGGAGCTGTTTTTT